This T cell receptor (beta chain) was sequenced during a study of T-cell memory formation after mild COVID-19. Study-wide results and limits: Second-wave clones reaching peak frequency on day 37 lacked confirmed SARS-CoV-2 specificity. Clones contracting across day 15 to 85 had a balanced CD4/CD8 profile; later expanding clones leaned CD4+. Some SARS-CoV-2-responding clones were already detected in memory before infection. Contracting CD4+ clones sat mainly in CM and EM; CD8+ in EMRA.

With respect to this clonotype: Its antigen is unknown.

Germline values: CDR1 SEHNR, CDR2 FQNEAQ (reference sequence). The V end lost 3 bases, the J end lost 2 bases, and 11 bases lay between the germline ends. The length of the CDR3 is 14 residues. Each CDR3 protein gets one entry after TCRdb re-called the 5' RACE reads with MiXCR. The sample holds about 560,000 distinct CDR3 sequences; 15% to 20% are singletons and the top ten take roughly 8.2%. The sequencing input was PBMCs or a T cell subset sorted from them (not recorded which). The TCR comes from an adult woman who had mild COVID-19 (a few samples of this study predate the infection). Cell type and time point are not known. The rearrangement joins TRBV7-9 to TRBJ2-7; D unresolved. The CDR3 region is CASSFSSRTYEQYF. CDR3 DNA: TGTGCCAGCAGCTTTTCGAGCAGGACCTACGAGCAGTACTTC.